This record looks at one TCR beta chain sequence and its context. Its antigen is unidentified. V was cut by 2 bases and J by 7 bases, with 15 bases left in between. The V gene's germline CDR1 is GTSNPN and CDR2 SVGIG (reference sequence). The CDR3 sequence is 14 residues long. Sequencing was performed with immunoSEQ multiplex PCR; in TCRdb, only in-frame clones are kept and a portion is missing. The repertoire holds roughly 93,000 clones, with 82% as singletons. This entry comes from a study of radiotherapy plus CTLA-4 blockade in lung cancer. General study findings and limits: In blood, after radiotherapy plus ipilimumab, tumor-derived TCR clones expanded.

This receptor was identified in a human donor with non-small cell lung cancer who had a partial response to radiotherapy plus ipilimumab. The input for sequencing was peripheral blood, taken from a patient treated with radiotherapy plus ipilimumab. The chain joins TRBV30 to TRBJ1-5, with D tentatively TRBD1 (5 bases). The CDR3 sequence: CAWSRGTDGQPQHF. In DNA, the CDR3 is TGTGCCTGGAGTAGGGGCACGGACGGGCAGCCCCAGCATTTT.